This T cell receptor (beta chain) was sequenced in a study of blood T cell repertoires in COVID-19. Turning to the study itself: Whether acute or convalescent, the COVID-19 samples came from the United States, Italy and Spain.

Germline CDR1 is MDHEN and CDR2 is SYDVKM. This CDR3 has 16 residues. The ends lost 4 bases at V and 8 bases at J; junction bases unmatched: 10. As handled by the study authors: Scientists estimated how many nucleated cells there were by amplifying reference gene primers. The protocol was immunoSEQ multiplex PCR, while the TCRdb copy is restricted to in-frame clones and leaves out a portion. V and J calls and clone size follow that table, whereas D and trimming were derived from the DNA. The data contain about 670,000 clones, approximately 90% of them singletons. This TCR derives from a woman under 30 with acute or convalescent COVID-19. The chain couples TRBV28 to TRBJ1-3; 11 bases fit TRBD1. Sequencing used peripheral blood. The DNA for the CDR3 is TGTGCCAGCAGTTCCCGAGGACAGGGGGCCGCGTACACCATATATTTT. This codes for CASSSRGQGAAYTIYF. The variable domain in full, with the rest retrieved from reference TRBV28 and TRBJ1-3, is DVKVTQSSRYLVKRTGEKVFLECVQDMDHENMFWYRQDPGLGLRLIYFSYDVKMKEKGDIPEGYSVSREKKERFSLILESASTNQTSMYLCASSSRGQGAAYTIYFGEGSWLTVV.